The sequence of this TCR beta chain was determined in a study of T cells in Graves' hyperthyroidism and ophthalmopathy. The ends lost 5 bases at V and 2 bases at J; junction bases unmatched: 4. The CDR3 consists of 14 residues. Ophthalmopathy cases scored 3 or more on the Clinical Activity Score and 4 or more on NOSPECS grade, with duration below 3 months. Every diagnosis used clinical symptoms, serum thyroxine and TRAb, thyroid ultrasound and orbital computed tomography. Study-wide findings and caveats: Median prediction lead before ophthalmopathy onset was 6 to 8 months with the model.

Ten or more counts support this clonotype. Its antigen is unidentified. What was amplified from RNA transcripts were TCR beta CDR3 regions. First-round RT-PCR with HTBI primers amplified the TCR CDR3 region. TCRdb reanalysed the multiplex PCR reads using MiXCR and keeps one entry per CDR3 protein. The sample contains about 600,000 distinct CDR3 sequences, approximately 15% of which appear only once. The gene calls are TRBV12-3 or TRBV12-4 and TRBJ1-1; 8 positions match TRBD1. The clonotype comes from a woman younger than 30 with Graves' ophthalmopathy. Sequenced: blood. The CDR3 sequence is CASSLQGANTEAFF. The CDR3 DNA reads as TGTGCCAGCAGTCTGCAGGGGGCAAACACTGAAGCTTTCTTT.